One and the same sample provided the 2 T cell receptor beta chains below, sequenced in a study of blood T cell repertoires in COVID-19. Clones were read by immunoSEQ multiplex PCR, and TCRdb kept only the in-frame ones, dropping some. The sample has about 140,000 clones; approximately 88% are singletons. The specimen sequenced was peripheral blood. Receptor source: a human donor in a cohort sampled during active COVID-19.

This clone was detected only a few times. This chain connects TRBV7-8 to TRBJ2-2; 12 bases line up with TRBD2. CDR1 and CDR2 from the germline V gene are SGHVS and FQNEAQ. V dropped 5 bases and J dropped 0; count of bases not matched to a gene: 7. The CDR3 runs 18 residues. In DNA, the CDR3 is TGTGCCAGCAGCCCACGCAGACTAGCGGGGGCGAACACCGGGGAGCTGTTTTTT. It is translated as CASSPRRLAGANTGELFF. The full variable domain, completed using reference TRBV7-8 and TRBJ2-2, is GAGVSQSPRYKVAKRGQDVALRCDPISGHVSLFWYQQALGQGPEFLTYFQNEAQLDKSGLPSDRFFAERPEGSVSTLKIQRTQQEDSAVYLCASSPRRLAGANTGELFFGEGSRLTVL.

The CDR3, as DNA: TGTGCCAGTACCCCGGGGTATGGCTACACCTTC. Translating gives CASTPGYGYTF. The V call is TRBV19, the J call TRBJ1-2; D is undetermined. Trimming shortened V by 7 bases and J by 5 bases, and 8 bases separated the two germline ends. This CDR3 has 11 residues. Germline loops: CDR1 LNHDA, CDR2 SQIVND (reference sequence).